Listed below are T cell receptor beta chains from one sample, sequenced in a study of blood T cell repertoires in COVID-19. Assay used: immunoSEQ multiplex PCR; TCRdb lists only in-frame clones, some missing. The sample has 60,000 to 75,000 clones; around 65% are singletons. Source material: PBMCs or T cells enriched from blood (not recorded which). The receptors originated from a woman aged 55-69 years who had been exposed to COVID-19. The CDR3 runs from the conserved cysteine through the conserved F or W. The D gene is left open where the match is weak. Size is stated for part of the rows, as once, few or many counts, or as a class when the clone is expanded.

TRBJ1-3 . TRBV6-2/TRBV6-3 . CASSYSTGTNSGNTIYF
TRBJ1-2 TRBD1 TRBV4-1 . CASSLGDRGYGYTF
TRBJ2-5 TRBD2 TRBV19 . CASSMKRGGSETQYF
TRBJ2-1 TRBD1 TRBV6-5 . CASTSGQGIGEQFF
TRBJ1-1 . TRBV7-9 . CASSPARPFGGGTEAFF
TRBJ2-5 TRBD2 TRBV24-1 . CATGLAGGETQYF
TRBJ1-5 TRBD1 TRBV28 few CASSTGTGGQPQHF
TRBJ1-4 TRBD1 TRBV7-9 . CASSLVGTGLTNEKLFF
TRBJ1-1 . TRBV3-1/TRBV3-2 few CASSQDQGHRERPFF
TRBJ2-7 TRBD2 TRBV3-1/TRBV3-2 . CASSPSGRLTYEQYF
TRBJ2-2 . TRBV28 many CASSLGGWGGTGELFF
TRBJ2-1 TRBD1 TRBV2 . CASRTGGNEQFF
TRBJ2-7 TRBD1 TRBV9 few CASSAGQGAHEQYF
TRBJ1-5 . TRBV29-1 . CSVGGGRQPQHF
TRBJ1-1 . TRBV29-1 . CSVVRDTEAFF
TRBJ2-3 TRBD2 TRBV28 . CASSSRRTSGGATQYF
TRBJ2-2 . TRBV2 . CASSEDGRGELFF
TRBJ2-1 TRBD2 TRBV6-2/TRBV6-3 . CASSYVSGGYNEQFF
TRBJ2-2 TRBD1 TRBV30 . CAWRNRDSRTGELFF
TRBJ1-2 . TRBV28 once CASSRQRAGVNGYTF
TRBJ2-1 . TRBV5-8 few CASSLIIGTYNEQFF
TRBJ1-1 TRBD1 TRBV28 . CASRGTANMNTEAFF
TRBJ2-7 TRBD2 TRBV5-1 . CASSQGGGGGAHEQYF
TRBJ2-3 . TRBV9 . CASSVAMTDTQYF
TRBJ2-7 TRBD2 TRBV27 once CASSNLGGGLAYEQYF
TRBJ2-1 TRBD1 TRBV19 . CASSIRGQGHHEQFF
TRBJ2-2 TRBD2 TRBV18 . CASSPLGGASTGELFF
TRBJ2-2 . TRBV7-9 few CASSLSGATGELFF
TRBJ1-1 TRBD1 TRBV7-8 . CASSGPGQRNTEAFF
TRBJ2-2 . TRBV24-1 many CATSDLLQTSNTGELFF
TRBJ1-1 . TRBV19 . CASTQRQGPMNTEAFF
TRBJ2-3 TRBD2 TRBV10-2 . CASSESSPRGGQGAQYF
TRBJ1-2 TRBD1 TRBV6-5 few CASIPGQGYGYTF
TRBJ2-5 TRBD2 TRBV10-2 . CASRVTSGSTETQYF
TRBJ2-7 TRBD2 TRBV6-5 . CATSTSGRGDEQYF
TRBJ2-7 TRBD2 TRBV27 few CASSLTGRLAGGREQYF
TRBJ1-2 TRBD1 TRBV5-1 . CASSLTGGVDGYTF
TRBJ2-1 TRBD2 TRBV29-1 . CSVVFGGGTEKGNEQFF
TRBJ1-5 . TRBV19 once CASSTATGSNQPQHF
TRBJ1-1 TRBD1 TRBV15 once CATSSGTGMNTEAFF
TRBJ2-5 . TRBV7-2 . CASSFYRATQETQYF
TRBJ2-7 . TRBV6-5 . CASSNAGTYEQYF
TRBJ2-1 TRBD2 TRBV11-2 . CASSNVAGGINNEQFF
TRBJ1-3 TRBD1 TRBV5-1 . CASSPTGGSGNTIYF
TRBJ1-1 . TRBV6-5 . CASTHGPEAFF
TRBJ2-7 . TRBV6-2/TRBV6-3 . CASSYRQGYEQYF
TRBJ2-7 TRBD1 TRBV6-5 many CASGGQPNEQYF
TRBJ2-7 TRBD2 TRBV27 . CASRDVLAGPYEQYF
TRBJ2-1 . TRBV7-9 . CASSLGSEQFF
TRBJ1-2 TRBD1 TRBV30 . CAWWTGHYGYTF
TRBJ2-3 . TRBV6-2/TRBV6-3 . CASSTGWTPDTDTQYF
TRBJ1-5 . TRBV7-9 few CASSLGGLLQPQHF
TRBJ1-6 TRBD1 TRBV4-3 . CASSQTGRQAGSPLHF
TRBJ1-5 TRBD1 TRBV7-2 . CASSLGDRVSNQPQHF
TRBJ2-3 . TRBV18 few CASSPPTATDTQYF